This is a list of T cell receptor beta chains from one sample in a study of identical twins. One entry per CDR3 protein results from TCRdb running MiXCR on the 5' RACE reads. The profile shows roughly 290,000 distinct CDR3 sequences, roughly 10% of them singletons. This sample was also put to use in a study of yellow fever vaccine responses in identical twins.

Source material: CD8+ T cells sorted from blood. The receptors were sampled from a woman aged 18-29 years in good health. Both conserved end residues are part of each CDR3. Each record gives: clone size, J gene, D gene, V gene, CDR3 protein, CDR3 DNA. A D gene is named only where the DNA matches it firmly. Clone size, where shown, is once, few, many, or a class for clones that have expanded.

>NA|TRBJ1-2|TRBD1|TRBV12-3/TRBV12-4
CASILTPGTGYGYTF
TGTGCCAGCATTCTAACCCCCGGGACAGGGTATGGCTACACCTTC
>many|TRBJ2-1|NA|TRBV13
CASSPEYDNEQFF
TGTGCCAGCAGCCCGGAGTACGACAATGAGCAGTTCTTC
>NA|TRBJ2-7|TRBD2|TRBV4-1
CASSQVMGGSGGYEQYF
TGCGCCAGCAGCCAAGTGATGGGCGGCTCGGGGGGTTACGAGCAGTACTTC
>many|TRBJ2-2|TRBD2|TRBV24-1
CATSDNSGRMHTGELFF
TGTGCCACCAGTGATAATAGCGGGAGAATGCACACCGGGGAGCTGTTTTTT
>few|TRBJ2-7|TRBD1|TRBV27
CASIGTGWEQYF
TGTGCCAGCATCGGGACAGGGTGGGAGCAGTACTTC
>few|TRBJ2-7|TRBD1|TRBV23-1
CASGPGQGSKSYEQYF
TGCGCCAGCGGGCCGGGACAGGGGTCTAAATCCTACGAGCAGTACTTC
>NA|TRBJ2-7|TRBD2|TRBV30
CAWSVALAGEWEQYF
TGTGCCTGGAGTGTGGCTCTAGCGGGGGAATGGGAGCAGTACTTC
>NA|TRBJ2-4|TRBD2|TRBV4-2
CASSPLAGGVAKNIQYF
TGTGCCAGCAGCCCCTTAGCGGGGGGTGTAGCCAAAAACATTCAGTACTTC
>NA|TRBJ2-7|NA|TRBV20-1
CSARLWGYEQYF
TGCAGTGCTCGACTCTGGGGGTACGAGCAGTACTTC
>many|TRBJ1-5|NA|TRBV29-1
CSAGFFNQPQHF
TGCAGCGCGGGCTTTTTCAATCAGCCCCAGCATTTT
>NA|TRBJ2-3|TRBD2|TRBV20-1
CSAFPSGMFLDTQYF
TGCAGTGCGTTCCCTAGCGGGATGTTCTTGGATACGCAGTATTTT
>NA|TRBJ2-5|TRBD2|TRBV25-1
CARPKQRTSGGLQETQYF
TGTGCCAGACCCAAACAGCGGACTAGCGGGGGCCTTCAAGAGACCCAGTACTTC
>NA|TRBJ1-5|NA|TRBV12-3/TRBV12-4
CASSDSLNQPQHF
TGTGCCAGCAGTGACAGCTTAAATCAGCCCCAGCATTTT
>few|TRBJ2-7|NA|TRBV15
CATSREPPDRSNSYEQYF
TGTGCCACCAGCAGAGAACCCCCCGACAGGTCGAACTCCTACGAGCAGTACTTC
>many|TRBJ2-2|TRBD2|TRBV11-2
CASSLTSGGVTGELFF
TGTGCCAGCAGCTTGACTAGCGGGGGGGTAACCGGGGAGCTGTTTTTT
>many|TRBJ2-3|TRBD2|TRBV11-2
CASSLDLAGFTDTQYF
TGTGCCAGCAGCTTAGATTTAGCGGGATTCACAGATACGCAGTATTTT
>NA|TRBJ2-3|TRBD2|TRBV6-4
CASSEAGDTDTQYF
TGTGCCAGCAGTGAAGCGGGGGACACAGATACGCAGTATTTT
>NA|TRBJ2-4|NA|TRBV23-1
CASSQPDGRLAKNIQYF
TGCGCCAGCAGTCAACCAGACGGCAGACTAGCCAAAAACATTCAGTACTTC
>NA|TRBJ2-3|TRBD2|TRBV27
CASSLTQLTGTSRTDTQYF
TGTGCCAGCAGTTTAACTCAGCTAACCGGGACTAGCCGCACAGATACGCAGTATTTT
>many|TRBJ1-1|NA|TRBV29-1
CSVSEAFF
TGCAGCGTTAGCGAAGCTTTCTTT
>few|TRBJ2-1|TRBD2|TRBV7-2
CASSRRAGGPSYNEQFF
TGTGCCAGCAGCCGGAGGGCGGGGGGGCCCTCCTACAATGAGCAGTTCTTC
>NA|TRBJ2-1|NA|TRBV7-8
CASSLGLVTDNEQFF
TGTGCCAGCAGCTTAGGACTAGTCACAGACAATGAGCAGTTCTTC
>NA|TRBJ2-2|NA|TRBV13
CASSLEDLRGELFF
TGTGCCAGCAGTTTAGAGGACCTTCGCGGGGAGCTGTTTTTT
>few|TRBJ2-7|NA|TRBV7-9
CASTPQYEQYF
TGTGCCAGCACCCCGCAGTACGAGCAGTACTTC
>many|TRBJ2-7|NA|TRBV7-2
CASSLLQAYEQYF
TGTGCCAGCAGCCTCTTACAGGCCTACGAGCAGTACTTC
>NA|TRBJ2-7|NA|TRBV4-3
CASSQDRAGGGYEQYF
TGCGCCAGCAGCCAAGATAGGGCAGGAGGGGGTTACGAGCAGTACTTC